Below, one T cell receptor beta chain is given with its context. Antigen unknown. TCRdb's table, derived via immunoSEQ multiplex PCR, lists solely in-frame clones and lacks some. Counted here are 10,000 to 14,000 clones, roughly three quarters occurring once; the ten biggest clones make up about 9.1%. The entry originates in a study of graft-versus-host responses after intestinal transplantation. In the study overall: Every one of the recipients received anti-thymocyte globulin induction and afterwards took tacrolimus and steroids for three to four years. Study-level results: Early post-transplant HvG declines tracked with peak circulating GvH clone levels.

Processing of graft tissue released intraepithelial and lamina propria lymphocytes. The length of the CDR3 is 13 residues. CDR1 is MRHNA and CDR2 is SNTAGT in the germline V gene. V dropped 5 bases and J dropped 0 bases, with 7 bases sitting between them. This chain connects TRBV6-4 to TRBJ1-2; tentative D call: TRBD1 (5 bases). The sequencing here drew on ileum tissue, taken 23 days after intestinal transplant. The receptor was derived from a human patient who received an intestinal transplant, so some T cells may come from the graft donor. The CDR3 sequence is CASSPDTNYGYTF. The CDR3 DNA reads as TGTGCCAGCAGTCCGGACACTAACTATGGCTACACCTTC.